This TCR beta chain was recorded in a study of cytomegalovirus exposure and HLA in healthy donors. 13 Jbeta primers and 60 Vbeta primers were used for the PCR. Repertoires were generated with immunoSEQ multiplex PCR, while TCRdb's copy carries only in-frame clones and drops some. Of roughly 150,000 clones listed, around two thirds are singletons. Overall study findings and caveats: Earlier results showed most TCR beta V segments being productive about 90% or about 30% of the time. One variant, a missense change in DCLRE1C, was linked in a later analysis to TCR beta V- and J-gene trimming. Reported findings show TCR beta sequences accurately forecast HLA-A and HLA-B alleles in most subjects.

This clone was observed a handful of times. The antigen is not known. The CDR3 covers 14 residues. Germline V gene lookup returns CDR1 SGHVS and CDR2 FNYEAQ. V lost 5 bases, J lost 4 bases, and 14 bases lay in between. The rearrangement uses TRBV7-6 and TRBJ2-5; D is perhaps TRBD2 (5 bases). This receptor was obtained from a young man in good health and CMV-seropositive. The sample taken for sequencing was PBMCs. CDR3 DNA: TGTGCCAGCAGCCCCCCCGGGATACGAGAGACCCAGTACTTC. It translates to CASSPPGIRETQYF.